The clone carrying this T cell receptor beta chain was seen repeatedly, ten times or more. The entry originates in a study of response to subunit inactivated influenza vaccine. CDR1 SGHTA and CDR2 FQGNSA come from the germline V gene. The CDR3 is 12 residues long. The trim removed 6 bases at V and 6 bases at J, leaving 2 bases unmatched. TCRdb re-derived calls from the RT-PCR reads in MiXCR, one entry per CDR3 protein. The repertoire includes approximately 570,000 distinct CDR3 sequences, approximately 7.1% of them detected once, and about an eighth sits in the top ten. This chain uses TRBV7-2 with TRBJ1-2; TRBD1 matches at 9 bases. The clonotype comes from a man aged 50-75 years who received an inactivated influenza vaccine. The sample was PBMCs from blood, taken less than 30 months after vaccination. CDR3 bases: TGTGCCAGCAGTCGGGACAGGGATGGCTACACCTTC. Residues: CASSRDRDGYTF.